These 10 T cell receptor beta chains came from one sample sequenced in a study of cytomegalovirus exposure and HLA in healthy donors. TCRdb's table, derived via immunoSEQ multiplex PCR, lists solely in-frame clones and lacks some. The sample carries about 90,000 clones, roughly 84% recorded once. Sample: PBMCs. The receptors stem from a woman between 18 and 30 years old in good health and CMV-seropositive.

The gene calls are TRBV9 and TRBJ1-2, with D possibly being TRBD1 (6 bases). V was shortened by 4 bases and J by 4 bases, with 14 bases between the two germline ends. Germline V gene data show CDR1 as SGDLS and CDR2 as YYNGEE. The CDR3 sequence is 14 residues long. CDR3 in DNA: TGTGCCAGCAGCCCCCCCACAGGGCTCTATGGCTACACCTTC. Amino acids: CASSPPTGLYGYTF.

The chain has TRBV19 and TRBJ2-4; 10 bases align to TRBD2. Looked up from germline, CDR1 is LNHDA and CDR2 is SQIVND (reference sequence). V gave up 1 base and J gave up 7 bases; unmatched junction bases: 10. This CDR3 comprises 17 residues. Written as DNA, the CDR3 is TGTGCCAGTAGTATAGCCAAGGTAGCGGGGGGCCGGAACATTCAGTACTTC. It codes for CASSIAKVAGGRNIQYF.

This clone was detected only once. The CDR3 DNA reads as TGTGCCAGCAGCTTATGGGAGAGCTATGGCTACACCTTC. Translation gives CASSLWESYGYTF. This chain links TRBV5-6 with TRBJ1-2; D is ambiguous. Germline CDR1 reads SGHDT; CDR2 reads YYEEEE. V was pared by 2 bases and J by 4 bases, with 9 bases between. The CDR3 length is 13 residues.

This clone was picked up a small number of times. This chain uses TRBV18 with TRBJ2-7; tentatively, D is TRBD1 (5 bases). The V gene lost 5 bases and the J gene lost 4 bases, with 9 bases spanning the gap. The CDR3 is 12 amino acids. Germline V gene data show CDR1 as KGHSH and CDR2 as LQKENI. CDR3 DNA sequence: TGTGCCAGCTCATCCGGACAATACGAGCAGTACTTC. Its protein is CASSSGQYEQYF.

The rearrangement links TRBV27 to TRBJ2-7; 7 nucleotides match TRBD2. The CDR3 contains 14 residues. V was pared by 5 bases and J by 7 bases, with 11 bases of the junction left unmatched. Germline loops: CDR1 MNHEY, CDR2 SMNVEV (reference sequence). CDR3 region: CASSLLATSTEQYF. For the CDR3, the DNA is TGTGCCAGCAGTCTACTAGCGACTTCTACGGAGCAGTACTTC.

This chain joins TRBV4-1 and TRBJ1-3; 7 positions match TRBD1. V trimming: 2 bases; J trimming: 2 bases; junction bases outside the gene matches: 9. Germline V gives CDR1 MGHRA, CDR2 YSYEKL. CDR3 length equals 17 residues. Here the CDR3 reads CASSQPQGKVAGNTIYF. The CDR3 DNA is TGCGCCAGCAGCCAACCACAGGGGAAAGTCGCTGGAAACACCATATATTTT.

The table lists this clone with a count of one. The gene calls are TRBV7-2 and TRBJ2-3; unclear D gene. The V gene's germline CDR1 is SGHTA and CDR2 FQGNSA. The CDR3 contains 16 residues. The V end was cut by 7 bases, the J end by 1 base, with 18 bases between. The CDR3 spells CASTEVAVSGTDTQYF. As DNA, the CDR3 is TGTGCCAGCACCGAGGTGGCGGTTTCAGGCACAGATACGCAGTATTTT.

V gene TRBV11-3 combines with J gene TRBJ2-7; 7 bases fit TRBD1. V was pared by 5 bases and J by 6 bases, with 4 bases of the junction left unmatched. This CDR3 contains 12 residues. CDR1 SGHNT and CDR2 YENEEA come from the germline V gene. The CDR3 DNA follows: TGTGCCAGCAGCAAAAACAGGGGCGAGCAGTACTTC. Amino acids: CASSKNRGEQYF. Full variable domain (remainder filled in from reference TRBV11-3 and TRBJ2-7): EAGVVQSPRYKIIEKKQPVAFWCNPISGHNTLYWYLQNLGQGPELLIRYENEEAVDDSQLPKDRFSAERLKGVDSTLKIQPAELGDSAVYLCASSKNRGEQYFGPGTRLTVT.

The rearrangement links TRBV5-1 to TRBJ2-1, with 10 bases lining up with TRBD2. The CDR3 loop spans 19 amino acids. Germline values: CDR1 SGHRS, CDR2 YFSETQ. The J segment lost 1 base and the V segment lost 5 bases, leaving 15 bases of the junction unmatched. The CDR3 DNA is TGCGCCAGCAGAGTTTCGGGACTAGCGAGGATTGGGTCCTACAATGAGCAGTTCTTC. It codes for CASRVSGLARIGSYNEQFF.

The chain employs TRBV30 and TRBJ1-2, with a tentative D call TRBD1 (6 bases). CDR1 is GTSNPN, CDR2 SVGIG, per germline (reference sequence). The V end lost 4 bases, the J end lost 0 bases, and 21 bases lay between the germline ends. The CDR3 loop spans 17 amino acids. The CDR3 region is CAWTGKGRGHTNYGYTF. CDR3 DNA sequence: TGTGCCTGGACCGGAAAGGGACGGGGACATACTAACTATGGCTACACCTTC.